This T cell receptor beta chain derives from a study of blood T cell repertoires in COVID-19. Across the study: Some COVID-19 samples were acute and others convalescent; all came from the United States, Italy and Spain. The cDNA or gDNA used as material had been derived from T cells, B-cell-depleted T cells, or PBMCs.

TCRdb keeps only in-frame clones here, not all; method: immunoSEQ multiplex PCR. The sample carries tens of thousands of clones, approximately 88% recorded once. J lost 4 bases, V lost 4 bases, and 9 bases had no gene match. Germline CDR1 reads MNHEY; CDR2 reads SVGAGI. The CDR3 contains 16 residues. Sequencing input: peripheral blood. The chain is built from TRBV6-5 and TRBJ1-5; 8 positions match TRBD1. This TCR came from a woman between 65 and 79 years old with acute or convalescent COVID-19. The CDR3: CASSSTNGQGNQPQHF. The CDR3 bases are TGTGCCAGCAGTTCAACAAACGGACAGGGAAATCAGCCCCAGCATTTT.